The rows below give T cell receptor beta chains drawn from one sample of a study of tumor-infiltrating lymphocytes in primary liver carcinoma. TCRdb reprocessed the multiplex PCR reads with MiXCR, giving one entry per CDR3 protein. The table has approximately 310,000 distinct CDR3 sequences, around three fifths seen once. Input material: peripheral blood. The source is a man in his forties or fifties with primary liver carcinoma and hepatitis B virus infection. CDR3s include the opening cysteine and the closing phenylalanine or tryptophan. The D gene is left open where the match is weak. For some rows the clone size is stated as once, few or many, or as a class when expanded; others skip it.

J	D	size	V	CDR3	DNA
TRBJ1-6	NA	NA	TRBV20-1	CSASPALNSPLRF	TGCAGTGCTTCTCCGGCCCTTAATTCACCCCTCCGCTTT
TRBJ1-6	NA	NA	TRBV4-2	CASSRVTGSTSPLHF	TGTGCAAGCAGCCGAGTGACAGGTTCTACCTCACCCCTCCACTTT
TRBJ2-1	TRBD2	many	TRBV6-1	CASSKAGDEQFF	TGTGCCAGCAGTAAAGCGGGGGATGAGCAGTTCTTC
TRBJ1-5	TRBD1	NA	TRBV28	CASTGGGSTNQPLHF	TGTGCCAGCACAGGGGGCGGGAGTACCAATCAGCCCCTGCATTTT
TRBJ1-4	NA	NA	TRBV12-3/TRBV12-4	CATGRSQAAEKLFF	TGTGCCACCGGAAGGTCCCAGGCAGCTGAAAAACTGTTTTTT
TRBJ1-2	NA	many	TRBV5-1	CASSLAGGGDYGYTF	TGCGCCAGCAGCTTGGCCGGAGGAGGGGACTATGGCTACACCTTC
TRBJ2-7	NA	NA	TRBV5-8	CASRASWKASYEQYF	TGTGCCAGCAGGGCCAGCTGGAAGGCTTCCTACGAGCAGTACTTC
TRBJ2-2	NA	NA	TRBV13	CASSSTGSHTGELFF	TGTGCCAGCAGCAGCACCGGGAGTCACACCGGGGAGCTGTTTTTT
TRBJ2-2	TRBD2	many	TRBV6-5	CASSSPSGRGNTGELFF	TGTGCCAGCAGTTCGCCAAGCGGGAGGGGCAACACCGGGGAGCTGTTTTTT
TRBJ2-1	NA	NA	TRBV6-5	CASQDLNNEQFF	TGTGCCAGTCAGGACTTGAACAATGAGCAGTTCTTC
TRBJ2-1	NA	NA	TRBV30	CAWSNYQGYNEQFF	TGTGCCTGGAGTAATTATCAGGGTTACAATGAGCAGTTCTTC
TRBJ2-1	NA	NA	TRBV30	CAWSAYGSQANEQFF	TGTGCCTGGAGTGCGTATGGATCCCAAGCCAATGAGCAGTTCTTC
TRBJ2-7	TRBD2	few	TRBV28	CASSSTLAGASYEQYF	TGTGCCAGCAGTTCAACACTAGCGGGAGCATCCTACGAGCAGTACTTC
TRBJ1-1	NA	many	TRBV29-1	CSVEDTYPRDTEAFF	TGCAGCGTTGAAGACACGTATCCGAGGGACACTGAAGCTTTCTTT
TRBJ1-5	TRBD1	NA	TRBV4-1	CASSQENLPGGNQPQYF	TGCGCTAGCAGCCAAGAAAATCTCCCAGGGGGCAATCAGCCTCAGTACTTT